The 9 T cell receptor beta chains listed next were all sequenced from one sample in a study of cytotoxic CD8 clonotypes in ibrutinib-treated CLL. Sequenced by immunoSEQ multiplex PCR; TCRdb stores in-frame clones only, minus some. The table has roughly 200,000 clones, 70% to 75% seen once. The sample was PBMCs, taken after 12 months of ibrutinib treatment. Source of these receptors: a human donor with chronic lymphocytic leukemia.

The CDR3 reads CASSPLGGASTEAFF. CDR3 coding DNA: TGTGCCAGCAGTCCTCTGGGTGGCGCCTCCACTGAAGCTTTCTTT. The rearrangement joins TRBV7-9 to TRBJ1-1; D is ambiguous. The CDR3 totals 15 residues. Germline CDR1 and CDR2: SEHNR and FQNEAQ (reference sequence). V was pared by 6 bases and J by 4 bases, with 18 bases between. Based on the CDR3 plus reference TRBV7-9 and TRBJ1-1, the full variable domain is DTGVSQNPRHKITKRGQNVTFRCDPISEHNRLYWYRQTLGQGPEFLTYFQNEAQLEKSRLLSDRFSAERPKGSFSTLEIQRTEQGDSAMYLCASSPLGGASTEAFFGQGTRLTVV.

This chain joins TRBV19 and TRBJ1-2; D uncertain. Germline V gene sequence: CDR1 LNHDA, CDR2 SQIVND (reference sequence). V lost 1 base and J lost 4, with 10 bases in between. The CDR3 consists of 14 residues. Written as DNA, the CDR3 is TGTGCCAGTAGTATAGCCCGACACCTCTATGGCTACACCTTC. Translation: CASSIARHLYGYTF.

CDR3 region: CASSPPGREGNQPQHF. DNA of the CDR3: TGTGCCAGCAGCCCCCCGGGTCGCGAAGGCAATCAGCCCCAGCATTTT. V is TRBV28 and J is TRBJ1-5; D ambiguous. This CDR3 has 16 residues. V lost 6 bases, J lost 2 bases, and 17 bases lay in between. The germline V gene has CDR1 MDHEN and CDR2 SYDVKM.

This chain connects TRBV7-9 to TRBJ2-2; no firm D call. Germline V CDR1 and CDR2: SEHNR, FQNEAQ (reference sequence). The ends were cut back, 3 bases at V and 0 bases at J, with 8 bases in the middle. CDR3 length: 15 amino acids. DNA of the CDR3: TGTGCCAGCAGCTTCCGGGCCACGAACACCGGGGAGCTGTTTTTT. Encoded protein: CASSFRATNTGELFF.

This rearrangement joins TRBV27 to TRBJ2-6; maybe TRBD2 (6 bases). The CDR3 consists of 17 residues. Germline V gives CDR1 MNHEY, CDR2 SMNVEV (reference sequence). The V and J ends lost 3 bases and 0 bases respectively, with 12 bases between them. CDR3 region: CASSFHVGSSGANVLTF. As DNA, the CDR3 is TGTGCCAGCAGTTTTCATGTCGGGAGCTCTGGGGCCAACGTCCTGACTTTC.

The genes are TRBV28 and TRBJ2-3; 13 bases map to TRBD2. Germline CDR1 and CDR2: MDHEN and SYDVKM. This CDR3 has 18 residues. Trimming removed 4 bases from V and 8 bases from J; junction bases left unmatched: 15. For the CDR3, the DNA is TGTGCCAGCAGTTCCCCAAGGACTAGCGGGGGCCCTCACGGTACGCAGTATTTT. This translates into CASSSPRTSGGPHGTQYF.

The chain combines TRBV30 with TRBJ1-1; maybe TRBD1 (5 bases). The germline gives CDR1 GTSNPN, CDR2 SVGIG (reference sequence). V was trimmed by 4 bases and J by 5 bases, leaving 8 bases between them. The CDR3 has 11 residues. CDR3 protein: CAWTEGTEAFF. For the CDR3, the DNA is TGTGCCTGGACCGAGGGGACTGAAGCTTTCTTT.

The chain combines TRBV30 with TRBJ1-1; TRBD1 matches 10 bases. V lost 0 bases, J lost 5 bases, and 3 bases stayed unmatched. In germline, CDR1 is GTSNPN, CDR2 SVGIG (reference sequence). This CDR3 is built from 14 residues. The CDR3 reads CAWSVDRGYTEAFF. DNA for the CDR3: TGTGCCTGGAGTGTGGACAGGGGGTATACTGAAGCTTTCTTT.

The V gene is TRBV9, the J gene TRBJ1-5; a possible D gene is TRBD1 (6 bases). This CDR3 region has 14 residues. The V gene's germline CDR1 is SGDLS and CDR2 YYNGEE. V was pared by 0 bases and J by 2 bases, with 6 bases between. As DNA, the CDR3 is TGTGCCAGCAGCGTAGGACAGGGCAATCAGCCCCAGCATTTT. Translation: CASSVGQGNQPQHF.